This passage covers 12 T cell receptor beta chains from one sample sequenced in a study of cytomegalovirus exposure and HLA in healthy donors. Data came from immunoSEQ multiplex PCR; TCRdb stores just in-frame clones and leaves some out. The data hold some 150,000 clones, with more than 75% observed a single time. Sequencing used PBMCs. Source of these receptors: a man aged 18 to 30 in good health and CMV-seronegative.

CDR3 DNA sequence: TGCGCCAGCGGAGGGGAGGCAGAGACCCAGTACTTC. Its protein product is CASGGEAETQYF. This chain joins TRBV5-1 and TRBJ2-5, with D maybe TRBD2 (6 bases). CDR1 SGHRS and CDR2 YFSETQ come from the germline V gene. With 7 bases removed from V and 4 bases from J, the gap between germline ends came to 11 bases. This CDR3 spans 12 amino acids.

The chain combines TRBV5-1 with TRBJ1-4, with TRBD1 matching over 8 bases. This CDR3 has 15 residues. The trim removed 0 bases at V and 5 bases at J, leaving 3 bases unmatched. From germline, CDR1 is SGHRS and CDR2 YFSETQ. CDR3 loop: CASSLVGQENEKLFF. In DNA form, the CDR3 reads TGCGCCAGCAGCTTGGTGGGACAGGAAAATGAAAAACTGTTTTTT.

This sequence joins TRBV4-2 and TRBJ2-7; possible D gene TRBD1, 6 bases. Trimming took 4 bases from V and 3 from J, leaving 22 bases between them. This CDR3 is 17 amino acids long. Germline CDR1 reads LGHNA; CDR2 reads YNFKEQ. This CDR3 is CASSPKGGGGPLYEQYF. The CDR3, as DNA: TGTGCCAGCAGCCCCAAAGGGGGTGGCGGGCCCCTCTACGAGCAGTACTTC.

The chain joins TRBV19 to TRBJ2-3, with TRBD1 as a possible D gene (5 bases). The V gene lost 2 bases and the J gene lost 2 bases, with 11 bases spanning the gap. Germline CDR1 LNHDA, CDR2 SQIVND (reference sequence). The CDR3 totals 15 residues. CDR3 nucleotides: TGTGCCAGTAGTATACAGAAAGGGGTCACAGATACGCAGTATTTT. As protein: CASSIQKGVTDTQYF.

The chain joins TRBV19 to TRBJ2-3, with TRBD1 matching 8 bases. The CDR3 is 16 amino acids. V lost 4 bases, J lost 4 bases, and 10 bases stayed unmatched. The germline gives CDR1 LNHDA, CDR2 SQIVND (reference sequence). CDR3 loop: CASSTSRTGFADTQYF. CDR3 DNA: TGTGCCAGTAGTACCTCCCGGACAGGGTTTGCAGATACGCAGTATTTT.

The chain links TRBV5-6 to TRBJ2-7; perhaps TRBD1 as D (7 bases). The length of the CDR3 is 16 residues. The V end lost 3 bases, the J end lost 3 bases, and 19 bases lay between the germline ends. Germline CDR1 reads SGHDT; CDR2 reads YYEEEE. CDR3 DNA: TGTGCCAGCAGCTCTTACAGGGGCCCCGGGGGCTACGAGCAGTACTTC. It encodes CASSSYRGPGGYEQYF. Variable domain in full (rest from reference TRBV5-6 and TRBJ2-7): DAGVTQSPTHLIKTRGQQVTLRCSPKSGHDTVSWYQQALGQGPQFIFQYYEEEERQRGNFPDRFSGHQFPNYSSELNVNALLLGDSALYLCASSSYRGPGGYEQYFGPGTRLTVT.

V gene TRBV5-1 combines with J gene TRBJ2-1; 10 bases match TRBD2. The germline gives CDR1 SGHRS, CDR2 YFSETQ. V was pared by 3 bases and J by 3 bases, with 6 bases of the junction left unmatched. The CDR3 has 16 residues. The CDR3 here is CASSSGTSADYNEQFF. The CDR3 nucleotides read TGCGCCAGCAGCTCCGGGACTAGCGCAGACTACAATGAGCAGTTCTTC.

The CDR3 DNA is TGTGCCAGCAGCTTGCAGGGTGGCAATGAGCAGTTCTTC. Amino acid sequence: CASSLQGGNEQFF. V usage is TRBV5-4 and J usage is TRBJ2-1; tentatively, D is TRBD1 (5 bases). Germline V lookup: CDR1 SGHNT, CDR2 YYREEE (reference sequence). V was shortened by 1 base and J by 6 bases, with 8 bases between the two germline ends. The CDR3 extends over 13 amino acids.

The chain uses TRBV5-5 and TRBJ2-7, with TRBD1 matching 9 bases. The V gene end was trimmed by 3 bases and the J gene end by 7 bases; junction bases not matched to a gene: 8. This CDR3 contains 14 residues. Germline V gene lookup returns CDR1 SGHKS and CDR2 YYEKEE (reference sequence). The CDR3 coding sequence is TGTGCCAGCAGCTGGGACAGGGTGGGCGGTGAGCAGTACGTC. It is translated as CASSWDRVGGEQYV.

The chain carries TRBV28 and TRBJ1-2; D not resolved. CDR3 length equals 16 residues. Deletions cut 4 bases from V and 4 bases from J, with 19 bases between. Germline assignment: CDR1 MDHEN and CDR2 SYDVKM. This CDR3 reads CASSSPPLAFVYGYTF. The CDR3 DNA is TGTGCCAGCAGTTCCCCCCCCCTAGCCTTTGTCTATGGCTACACCTTC.

The sample holds one count of this clone. This rearrangement joins TRBV28 to TRBJ2-3, with TRBD2 matching 9 bases. CDR3 length equals 17 residues. CDR1 MDHEN and CDR2 SYDVKM come from the germline V gene. V gave up 7 bases and J gave up 0 bases; unmatched junction bases: 11. DNA of the CDR3: TGTGCCAGCAACTCAGCATCTAGCGGGGCGAGCACAGATACGCAGTATTTT. It specifies CASNSASSGASTDTQYF.

The rearrangement uses TRBV30 and TRBJ2-1; D may be TRBD2 (7 bases). CDR3 length: 15 residues. Looked up from germline, CDR1 is GTSNPN and CDR2 is SVGIG (reference sequence). V dropped 7 bases and J dropped 0 bases, with 16 bases sitting between them. The CDR3 DNA follows: TGTGCCTACATCCGGGGGGCGAGCTCCTACAATGAGCAGTTCTTC. Protein: CAYIRGASSYNEQFF.